This TCR beta chain originates from a study of shared clonotypes between healthy human individuals. This clone was seen a handful of times. As yet, its antigen is unknown. Positively selected for CCR7, the CD45RO-negative cells used as naive CD8 cells excluded terminally differentiated effector memory CD45RA+ cells. Assay: immunoSEQ multiplex PCR; the TCRdb copy retains only in-frame clones and omits some. Of some 800,000 clones listed, about 91% are singletons. Findings of the study overall: The naive CD4 repertoires of a few donors were compared, and roughly 5% of clonotypes were shared.

The V end was cut by 3 bases, the J end by 3 bases, with 12 bases between. There are 15 residues in the CDR3. CDR1 and CDR2 from the germline V gene are SEHNR and FQNEAQ (reference sequence). Sequenced: naive CD8+ T cells sorted from blood. This TCR came from a man aged 25 to 40 in good health. The genes are TRBV7-9 and TRBJ1-5; D is ambiguous. The CDR3 here is CASSFQTENNQPQHF. The CDR3 DNA is TGTGCCAGCAGCTTCCAGACCGAAAACAATCAGCCCCAGCATTTT.